This T cell receptor beta chain derives from a study of T cell clonotyping in hematopoietic cell transplantation. The repertoire was sequenced with immunoSEQ multiplex PCR; TCRdb's copy has only in-frame clones and lacks some. The profile covers roughly 9,300 clones, with 70% to 85% appearing a single time and 51% taken by the ten largest. A note on this clone: Its matching antigen is unknown.

Regarding the study as a whole: Broader posttransplant TCR repertoire diversity was predicted by graft donor and pretransplant recipient Inverse Simpson Index values.

Germline V gene sequence: CDR1 MGHRA, CDR2 YSYEKL. The CDR3 is 16 amino acids. Trimming took off 0 bases at V and 0 bases at J, with 12 bases between the two ends. The source is a male patient aged 55-69 years who had an allogeneic stem cell transplant from an unrelated donor, so the T cells may come from the graft donor. Some clones in this sample may be carry-over from other donors' samples. Specimen: PBMCs, collected at the time of graft-versus-host disease after allogeneic stem cell transplant. This sequence joins TRBV4-1 and TRBJ2-7; possibly TRBD2 for D (5 bases). The CDR3 protein is CASSQESGWSSYEQYF. The CDR3 DNA reads as TGCGCCAGCAGCCAAGAAAGCGGTTGGAGCTCCTACGAGCAGTACTTC.